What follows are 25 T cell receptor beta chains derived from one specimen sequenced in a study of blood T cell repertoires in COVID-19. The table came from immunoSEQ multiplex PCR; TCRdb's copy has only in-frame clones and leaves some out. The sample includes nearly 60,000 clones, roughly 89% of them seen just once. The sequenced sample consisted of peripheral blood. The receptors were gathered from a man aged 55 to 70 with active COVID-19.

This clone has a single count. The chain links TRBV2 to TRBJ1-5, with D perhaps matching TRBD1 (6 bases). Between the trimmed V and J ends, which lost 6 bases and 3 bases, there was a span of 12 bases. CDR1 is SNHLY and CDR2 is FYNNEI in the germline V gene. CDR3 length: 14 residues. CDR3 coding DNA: TGTGCCAGCAGAGGGGACACCGACAATCAGCCCCAGCATTTT. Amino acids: CASRGDTDNQPQHF.

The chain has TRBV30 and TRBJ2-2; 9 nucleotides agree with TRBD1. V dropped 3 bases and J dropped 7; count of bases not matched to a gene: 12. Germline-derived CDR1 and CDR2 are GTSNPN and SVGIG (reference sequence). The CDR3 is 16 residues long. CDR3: CAWSELDRGDHGELFF. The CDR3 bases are TGTGCCTGGAGCGAACTGGACAGGGGTGATCACGGGGAGCTGTTTTTT.

This chain's CDR3 is CASSGGTDTQYF. Here the CDR3 DNA reads TGCGCCAGCAGCGGGGGCACAGATACGCAGTATTTT. This chain uses TRBV10-1 with TRBJ2-3, with D possibly matching TRBD2 (5 bases). The CDR3 runs 12 residues. Trimming pared 6 bases from V and 1 base from J, leaving 5 bases between. CDR1 is WNHNN, CDR2 SYGVQD, per germline (reference sequence).

DNA of the CDR3: TGTGCCAGCAGCTTCCCGAGTAATTCACCCCTCCACTTT. This sequence encodes CASSFPSNSPLHF. This chain connects TRBV7-2 to TRBJ1-6; D unclear. V lost 3 bases and J lost 6, with 6 bases in between. The CDR3 runs 13 residues. Germline CDR1 reads SGHTA; CDR2 reads FQGNSA. Looking up the rest from reference TRBV7-2 and TRBJ1-6 gives the full variable domain: GAGVSQSPSNKVTEKGKDVELRCDPISGHTALYWYRQSLGQGLEFLIYFQGNSAPDKSGLPSDRFSAERTGGSVSTLTIQRTQQEDSAVYLCASSFPSNSPLHFGNGTRLTVT.

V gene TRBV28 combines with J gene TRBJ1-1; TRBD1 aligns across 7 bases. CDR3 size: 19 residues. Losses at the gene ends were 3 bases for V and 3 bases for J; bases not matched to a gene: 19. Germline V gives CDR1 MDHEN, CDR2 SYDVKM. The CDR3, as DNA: TGTGCCAGCAGTTTCTTTACTGACAGGGACCGGGTGGAAGACACTGAAGCTTTCTTT. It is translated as CASSFFTDRDRVEDTEAFF.

The CDR3 nucleotides are TGTGCCAGCAGCAAGGAGCGGGGGTTCGCCTACGAGCAGTACTTC. Its translation is CASSKERGFAYEQYF. V gene TRBV21-1 combines with J gene TRBJ2-7; no DNA check was done on the table's D call, TRBD2. TRBV21-1 is a listed pseudogene. The CDR3 runs to 15 residues.

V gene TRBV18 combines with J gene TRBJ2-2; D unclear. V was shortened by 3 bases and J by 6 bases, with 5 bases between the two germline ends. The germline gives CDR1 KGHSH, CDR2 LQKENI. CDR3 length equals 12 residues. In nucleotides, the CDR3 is TGTGCCAGCTCACCGGGCCCCGGGGAGCTGTTTTTT. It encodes CASSPGPGELFF.

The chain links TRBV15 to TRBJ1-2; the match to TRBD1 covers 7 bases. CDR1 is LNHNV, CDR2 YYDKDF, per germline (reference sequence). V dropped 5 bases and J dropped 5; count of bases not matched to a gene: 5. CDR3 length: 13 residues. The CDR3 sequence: CATSGKQGYGYTF. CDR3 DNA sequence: TGTGCCACCAGCGGCAAACAGGGGTATGGCTACACCTTC.

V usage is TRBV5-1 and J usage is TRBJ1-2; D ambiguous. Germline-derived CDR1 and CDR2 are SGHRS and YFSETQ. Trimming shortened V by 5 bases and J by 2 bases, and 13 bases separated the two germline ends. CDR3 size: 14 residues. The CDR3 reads CASREEGANYGYTF. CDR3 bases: TGCGCCAGCAGGGAAGAGGGCGCCAACTATGGCTACACCTTC. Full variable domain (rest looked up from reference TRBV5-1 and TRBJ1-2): KAGVTQTPRYLIKTRGQQVTLSCSPISGHRSVSWYQQTPGQGLQFLFEYFSETQRNKGNFPGRFSGRQFSNSRSEMNVSTLELGDSALYLCASREEGANYGYTFGSGTRLTVV.

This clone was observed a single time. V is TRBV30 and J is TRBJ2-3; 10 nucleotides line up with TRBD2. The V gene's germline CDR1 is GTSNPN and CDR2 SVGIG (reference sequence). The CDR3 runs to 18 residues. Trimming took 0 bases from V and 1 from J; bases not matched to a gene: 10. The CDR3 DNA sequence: TGTGCCTGGAGTGTACCCCGGCTAGCGGGAGCCCGCACAGATACGCAGTATTTT. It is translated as CAWSVPRLAGARTDTQYF.

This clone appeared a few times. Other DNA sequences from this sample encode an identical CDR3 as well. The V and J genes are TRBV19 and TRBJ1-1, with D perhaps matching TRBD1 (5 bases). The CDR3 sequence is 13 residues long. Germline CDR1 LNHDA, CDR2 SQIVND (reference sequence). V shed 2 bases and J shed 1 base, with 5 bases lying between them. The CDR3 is CASSIQGNTEAFF. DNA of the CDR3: TGTGCCAGTAGTATACAGGGGAACACTGAAGCTTTCTTT. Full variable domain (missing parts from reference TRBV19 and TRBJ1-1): DGGITQSPKYLFRKEGQNVTLSCEQNLNHDAMYWYRQDPGQGLRLIYYSQIVNDFQKGDIAEGYSVSREKKESFPLTVTSAQKNPTAFYLCASSIQGNTEAFFGQGTRLTVV.

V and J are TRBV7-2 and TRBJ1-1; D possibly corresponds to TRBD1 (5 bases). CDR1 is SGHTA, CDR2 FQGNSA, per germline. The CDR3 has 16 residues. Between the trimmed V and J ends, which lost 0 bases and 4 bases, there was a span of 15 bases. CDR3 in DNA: TGTGCCAGCAGCTTAGCACAGGCCTTTAGGGGCACTGAAGCTTTCTTT. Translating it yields CASSLAQAFRGTEAFF. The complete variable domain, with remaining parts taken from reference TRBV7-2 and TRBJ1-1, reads GAGVSQSPSNKVTEKGKDVELRCDPISGHTALYWYRQSLGQGLEFLIYFQGNSAPDKSGLPSDRFSAERTGGSVSTLTIQRTQQEDSAVYLCASSLAQAFRGTEAFFGQGTRLTVV.

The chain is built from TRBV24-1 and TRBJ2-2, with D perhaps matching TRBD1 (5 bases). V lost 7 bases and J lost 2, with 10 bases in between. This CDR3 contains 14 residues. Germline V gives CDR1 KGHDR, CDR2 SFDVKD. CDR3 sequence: CATRQTANTGELFF. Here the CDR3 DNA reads TGTGCCACCAGACAGACAGCCAACACCGGGGAGCTGTTTTTT.

This CDR3 reads CASSFPGEKLFF. The CDR3, as DNA: TGTGCCAGCAGTTTCCCAGGGGAAAAACTGTTTTTT. This chain uses TRBV12-3 or TRBV12-4 with TRBJ1-4, with D perhaps matching TRBD1 (5 bases). There are 12 residues in the CDR3. Trimming shortened V by 3 bases and J by 8 bases, and 7 bases separated the two germline ends.

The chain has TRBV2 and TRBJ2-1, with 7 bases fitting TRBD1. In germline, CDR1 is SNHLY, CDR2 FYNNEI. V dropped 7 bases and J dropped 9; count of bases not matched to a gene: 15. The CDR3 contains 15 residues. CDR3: CASIAEARQGGEQFF. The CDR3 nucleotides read TGTGCCAGCATCGCAGAAGCCCGACAGGGCGGTGAGCAGTTCTTC.

The CDR3 nucleotides read TGTGCCAGCAGCGACCAGACTAGCACAGAGACCCAGTACTTC. The encoded protein is CASSDQTSTETQYF. V usage is TRBV9 and J usage is TRBJ2-5; 7 bases map to TRBD2. Germline trimming cut 3 bases from V and 4 bases from J; bases unmatched to any gene: 6. CDR1 SGDLS and CDR2 YYNGEE come from the germline V gene. This CDR3 region has 14 residues.

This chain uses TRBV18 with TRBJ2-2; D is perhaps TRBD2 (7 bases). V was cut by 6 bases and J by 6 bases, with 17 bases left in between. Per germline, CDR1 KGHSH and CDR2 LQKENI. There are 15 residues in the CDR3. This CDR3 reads CASSPSGGAAGELFF. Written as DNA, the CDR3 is TGTGCCAGCTCCCCCTCGGGGGGCGCGGCCGGGGAGCTGTTTTTT.

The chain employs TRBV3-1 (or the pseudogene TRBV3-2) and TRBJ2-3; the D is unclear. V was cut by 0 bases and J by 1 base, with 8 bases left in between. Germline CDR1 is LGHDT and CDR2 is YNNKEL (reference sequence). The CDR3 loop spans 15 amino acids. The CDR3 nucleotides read TGTGCCAGCAGCCAAGAAGGCAGGCGCACAGATACGCAGTATTTT. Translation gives CASSQEGRRTDTQYF.

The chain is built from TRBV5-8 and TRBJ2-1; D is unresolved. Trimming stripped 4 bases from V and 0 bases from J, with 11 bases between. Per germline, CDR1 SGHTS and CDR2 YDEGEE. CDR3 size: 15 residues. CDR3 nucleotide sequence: TGTGCCAGCAGCCGAACAGTGAGCTCCTACAATGAGCAGTTCTTC. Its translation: CASSRTVSSYNEQFF.

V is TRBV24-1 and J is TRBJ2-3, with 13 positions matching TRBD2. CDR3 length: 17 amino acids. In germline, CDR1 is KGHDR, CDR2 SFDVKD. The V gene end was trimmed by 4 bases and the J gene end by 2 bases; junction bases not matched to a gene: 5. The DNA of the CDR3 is TGTGCCACCAGTGACCTCGGGACTAGCGGGGCCACAGATACGCAGTATTTT. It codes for CATSDLGTSGATDTQYF.

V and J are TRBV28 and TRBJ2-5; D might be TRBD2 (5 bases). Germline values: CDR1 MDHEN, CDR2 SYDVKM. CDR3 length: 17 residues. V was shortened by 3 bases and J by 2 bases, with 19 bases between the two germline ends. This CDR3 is CASSLWEFGLVQETQYF. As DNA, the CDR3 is TGTGCCAGCAGTTTGTGGGAATTCGGACTTGTTCAAGAGACCCAGTACTTC.

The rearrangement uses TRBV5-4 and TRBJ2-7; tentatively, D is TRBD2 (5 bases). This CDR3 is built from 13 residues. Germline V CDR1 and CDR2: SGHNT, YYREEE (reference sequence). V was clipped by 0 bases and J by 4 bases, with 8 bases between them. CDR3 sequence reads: CASSLGGQYEQYF. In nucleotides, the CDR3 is TGTGCCAGCAGCTTGGGCGGGCAGTACGAGCAGTACTTC.

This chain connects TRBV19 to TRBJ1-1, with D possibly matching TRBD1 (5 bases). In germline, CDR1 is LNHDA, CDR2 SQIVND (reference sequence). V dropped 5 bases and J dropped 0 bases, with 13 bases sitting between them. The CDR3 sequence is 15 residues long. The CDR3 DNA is TGTGCCAGTAGTGCCGAGGACATCATGAACACTGAAGCTTTCTTT. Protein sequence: CASSAEDIMNTEAFF.

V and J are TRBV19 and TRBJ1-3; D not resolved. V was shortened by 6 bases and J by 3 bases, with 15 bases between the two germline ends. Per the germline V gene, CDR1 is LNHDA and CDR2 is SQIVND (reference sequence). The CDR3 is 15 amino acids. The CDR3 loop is CASRGRGGSGNTIYF. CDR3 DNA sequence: TGTGCCAGTAGAGGTCGAGGCGGCAGTGGAAACACCATATATTTT.

CDR3 residues: CASSLGQVPSGGYTF. CDR3 DNA: TGCGCCAGCAGCTTGGGGCAGGTTCCCTCCGGTGGCTACACCTTC. The V and J genes are TRBV5-1 and TRBJ1-2; D unclear. In germline, CDR1 is SGHRS, CDR2 YFSETQ. V gave up 0 bases and J gave up 7 bases, with 16 bases separating them. The CDR3 spans 15 residues.